The sequence of this TCR beta chain was determined in a study of blood T cell repertoires in COVID-19. Across the study: Whether acute or convalescent, the COVID-19 samples came from the United States, Italy and Spain. Sources were T cells, B-cell-depleted T cells, or PBMCs; the material itself was cDNA or gDNA.

This clone was seen a few times. The CDR3 extends over 18 amino acids. V shed 8 bases and J 0 bases; nucleotides not matched to a gene: 14. The germline gives CDR1 MNHEY, CDR2 SMNVEV (reference sequence). Authors' analysis steps: Estimates of nucleated cell counts were drawn from the amplification of reference gene primers. Only in-frame clones appear in the TCRdb table, and some are missing; sequencing was by immunoSEQ multiplex PCR. D and trimming come from the DNA, and the V and J calls and clone size come from that table. This repertoire shows 120,000 or so clones, over 55% found once; its top ten account for around 2%.

The receptor was derived from a woman aged 65 to 85 with acute or convalescent COVID-19. This chain links TRBV27 with TRBJ2-1, with 9 nucleotides matching TRBD2. The sequencing sample was made of peripheral blood. The CDR3 DNA reads TGTGCCAGCTTCGCGGGGGCGGGTAGCGGGGGCTCCTACAATGAGCAGTTCTTC. Amino acid sequence: CASFAGAGSGGSYNEQFF.